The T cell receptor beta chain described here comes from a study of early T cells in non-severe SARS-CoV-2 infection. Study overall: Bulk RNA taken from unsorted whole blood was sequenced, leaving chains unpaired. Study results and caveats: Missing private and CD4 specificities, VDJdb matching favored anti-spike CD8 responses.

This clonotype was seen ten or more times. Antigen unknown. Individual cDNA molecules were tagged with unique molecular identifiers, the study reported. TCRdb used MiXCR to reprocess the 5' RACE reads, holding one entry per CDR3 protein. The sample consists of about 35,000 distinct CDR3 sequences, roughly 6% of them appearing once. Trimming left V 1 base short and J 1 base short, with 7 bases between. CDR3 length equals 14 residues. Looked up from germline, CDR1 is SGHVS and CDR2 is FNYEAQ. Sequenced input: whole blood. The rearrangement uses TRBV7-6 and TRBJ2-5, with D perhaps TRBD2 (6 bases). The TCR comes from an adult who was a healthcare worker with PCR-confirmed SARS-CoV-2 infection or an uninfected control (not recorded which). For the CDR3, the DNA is TGTGCCAGCAGCTTAGGACTAGGCCAAGAGACCCAGTACTTC. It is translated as CASSLGLGQETQYF.